The 18 T cell receptor beta chains reported below all come from one sample, sequenced in a study of Ad26.COV2.S vaccination and SARS-CoV-2 variants. Specified treatment: around 19 received Ad26.COV2.S at low or high dose, single or two shots; about 5 received placebo; per-sample allocation not given. Samples came from day 63 after the first vaccine or placebo injection. Using immunoSEQ multiplex PCR, the repertoire was profiled, and TCRdb retains in-frame clones only, with some absent. Here the sample spans more than 300,000 clones, around 83% being singletons. Sequencing used peripheral blood, obtained in a trial of Ad26.COV2.S vaccine versus placebo. These receptors came from a person between 18 and 65 years old who received the Ad26.COV2.S COVID-19 vaccine or a placebo.

The rearrangement joins TRBV9 to TRBJ2-7; D is perhaps TRBD2 (6 bases). The CDR3 sequence is 13 residues long. V lost 4 bases to trimming and J lost 7 bases, with 15 bases between them. CDR1 and CDR2 (germline): SGDLS, YYNGEE. For the CDR3, the DNA is TGTGCCAGCAGCCTTAGGGGTGCGGGAGAGCAGTACTTC. This gives the protein CASSLRGAGEQYF.

This clone was recorded only once. This chain uses TRBV7-3 with TRBJ1-2; weak D call: TRBD1 (6 bases). The germline V gene has CDR1 SGHTA and CDR2 FQGTGA. The CDR3 totals 14 residues. V lost 5 bases and J lost 0, with 10 bases in between. The chain's CDR3 is CASSLDSTNYGYTF. CDR3 nucleotide sequence: TGTGCCAGCAGCCTGGACAGTACTAACTATGGCTACACCTTC.

This chain joins TRBV3-1 (or the pseudogene TRBV3-2) and TRBJ2-7, with D maybe TRBD2 (6 bases). Germline V gene lookup returns CDR1 LGHDT and CDR2 YNNKEL (reference sequence). CDR3 size: 13 residues. The ends were cut back, 4 bases at V and 3 bases at J, with 10 bases in the middle. CDR3 loop: CASSLGLLYEQYF. The CDR3, as DNA: TGTGCCAGCAGCCTGGGACTCCTCTACGAGCAGTACTTC.

This chain uses TRBV7-3 with TRBJ1-1; D gene uncertain. V was clipped by 0 bases and J by 1 base, with 3 bases between them. The CDR3 consists of 13 residues. Germline CDR1 and CDR2: SGHTA and FQGTGA. DNA for the CDR3: TGTGCCAGCAGCTTAACCCCGAACACTGAAGCTTTCTTT. Encoded protein: CASSLTPNTEAFF.

The gene calls are TRBV4-3 and TRBJ2-2; D may correspond to TRBD1 or TRBD2 (5 bases each). The CDR3 runs to 14 residues. V lost 5 bases and J lost 6, with 13 bases in between. The germline gives CDR1 LGHNA, CDR2 YSLEER. CDR3 sequence reads: CASSAQGVAGELFF. The CDR3 nucleotides are TGCGCCAGCAGCGCGCAGGGAGTCGCCGGGGAGCTGTTTTTT.

V is TRBV30 and J is TRBJ2-7, with a weak D call TRBD2 (5 bases). Germline CDR1 GTSNPN, CDR2 SVGIG (reference sequence). CDR3 length: 13 amino acids. V lost 5 bases and J lost 1, with 12 bases in between. The CDR3 DNA is TGTGCCTGGCAACCCGGGAAATCCTACGAGCAGTACTTC. Amino acids: CAWQPGKSYEQYF. Combining the CDR3 with reference TRBV30 and TRBJ2-7 gives the whole variable domain SQTIHQWPATLVQPVGSPLSLECTVEGTSNPNLYWYRQAAGRGLQLLFYSVGIGQISSEVPQNLSASRPQDRQFILSSKKLLLSDSGFYLCAWQPGKSYEQYFGPGTRLTVT.

The chain combines TRBV4-2 with TRBJ2-2, with no clear D. Trimming cost V 0 bases and J 6 bases, with 14 bases left between them. The length of the CDR3 is 16 residues. The germline V gene has CDR1 LGHNA and CDR2 YNFKEQ. The CDR3 here is CASSQDGRARAGELFF. The CDR3 nucleotides are TGTGCCAGCAGCCAAGATGGAAGGGCAAGGGCCGGGGAGCTGTTTTTT.

The chain employs TRBV18 and TRBJ2-5; 9 nucleotides match TRBD2. CDR1 and CDR2 from the germline V gene are KGHSH and LQKENI. The CDR3 has 17 residues. V lost 3 bases, J lost 0 bases, and 8 bases stayed unmatched. CDR3 nucleotides: TGTGCCAGCTCACCCAAGCGGGGGGCCAATGACCAAGAGACCCAGTACTTC. It translates to CASSPKRGANDQETQYF.

The gene calls are TRBV7-2 and TRBJ2-3, with a possible D match to TRBD2 (5 bases). V gave up 5 bases and J gave up 4 bases, with 13 bases separating them. This CDR3 spans 14 amino acids. Germline assignment: CDR1 SGHTA and CDR2 FQGNSA. DNA of the CDR3: TGTGCCAGCAGCATACGACGAGGGCCAGATACGCAGTATTTT. It translates to CASSIRRGPDTQYF.

This sequence joins TRBV4-2 and TRBJ2-3; D gene ambiguous. The germline V gene has CDR1 LGHNA and CDR2 YNFKEQ. V lost 0 bases to trimming and J lost 1 base, with 8 bases between them. CDR3 length: 15 amino acids. CDR3 sequence: CASSQDQGGTDTQYF. The CDR3, as DNA: TGTGCCAGCAGCCAAGATCAAGGCGGCACAGATACGCAGTATTTT.

The J gene is TRBJ1-2, the V gene TRBV14; 11 nucleotides match TRBD1. J gave up 4 bases and V 0 bases, and 7 bases lay outside the gene matches. Germline V gene sequence: CDR1 SGHDN, CDR2 FVKESK. This CDR3 contains 17 residues. CDR3 coding DNA: TGTGCCAGCAGCCAAGATCGAGGGACAGGGGGAATCTATGGCTACACCTTC. This codes for CASSQDRGTGGIYGYTF. The whole variable domain, remainder taken from reference TRBV14 and TRBJ1-2, is EAGVTQFPSHSVIEKGQTVTLRCDPISGHDNLYWYRRVMGKEIKFLLHFVKESKQDESGMPNNRFLAERTGGTYSTLKVQPAELEDSGVYFCASSQDRGTGGIYGYTFGSGTRLTVV.

The chain employs TRBV4-1 and TRBJ2-3, with TRBD2 matching over 13 bases. This CDR3 contains 20 residues. Germline CDR1 MGHRA, CDR2 YSYEKL. J gave up 3 bases and V 0 bases, and 12 bases lay outside the gene matches. CDR3 sequence (DNA): TGCGCCAGCAGCCAAGATGGGACTAGCGGGGCCTTCGGTGGTACAGATACGCAGTATTTT. It translates to CASSQDGTSGAFGGTDTQYF.

CDR3 DNA: TGCGCCAGCAGCGGGTACAGGGGGACAACGAACACCGGGGAGCTGTTTTTT. It is translated as CASSGYRGTTNTGELFF. The rearrangement joins TRBV5-1 to TRBJ2-2; the match to TRBD1 covers 8 bases. This CDR3 comprises 17 residues. V lost 4 bases, J lost 0 bases, and 8 bases stayed unmatched. Germline CDR1 reads SGHRS; CDR2 reads YFSETQ. The whole variable domain, filled in from reference TRBV5-1 and TRBJ2-2, reads KAGVTQTPRYLIKTRGQQVTLSCSPISGHRSVSWYQQTPGQGLQFLFEYFSETQRNKGNFPGRFSGRQFSNSRSEMNVSTLELGDSALYLCASSGYRGTTNTGELFFGEGSRLTVL.

V usage is TRBV5-1 and J usage is TRBJ2-3; 8 bases fit TRBD1. V was pared by 7 bases and J by 6 bases, with 10 bases of the junction left unmatched. The CDR3 has 14 amino acids. Germline lookup yields CDR1 SGHRS and CDR2 YFSETQ. The CDR3 loop reads CASSDRGGGDTQYF. The CDR3 DNA reads as TGCGCCAGCTCTGACAGGGGAGGAGGGGATACGCAGTATTTT.

The chain couples TRBV15 to TRBJ2-1; TRBD2 matches 11 bases. In germline, CDR1 is LNHNV, CDR2 YYDKDF (reference sequence). V gave up 6 bases and J gave up 6 bases; unmatched junction bases: 13. This CDR3 comprises 17 residues. The chain's CDR3 is CATRVTAGTSGFNEQFF. The CDR3 nucleotides read TGTGCCACCAGAGTCACGGCCGGGACTAGCGGCTTCAATGAGCAGTTCTTC. Supplemented by reference TRBV15 and TRBJ2-1, the full variable domain reads DAMVIQNPRYQVTQFGKPVTLSCSQTLNHNVMYWYQQKSSQAPKLLFHYYDKDFNNEADTPDNFQSRRPNTSFCFLDIRSPGLGDTAMYLCATRVTAGTSGFNEQFFGPGTRLTVL.

The CDR3 reads CASSPQAGSNEKLFF. CDR3 in DNA: TGTGCCAGCAGCCCTCAGGCAGGTAGTAATGAAAAACTGTTTTTT. V gene TRBV9 combines with J gene TRBJ1-4; D call uncertain. CDR1 is SGDLS, CDR2 YYNGEE, per germline. The CDR3 runs 15 residues. V lost 4 bases and J lost 4, with 14 bases in between.

The chain couples TRBV4-1 to TRBJ1-2, with 7 bases fitting TRBD1. This CDR3 spans 16 amino acids. Germline V gene data show CDR1 as MGHRA and CDR2 as YSYEKL. The trim removed 1 base at V and 5 bases at J, leaving 10 bases unmatched. The chain's CDR3 is CASSQGQIGTEYGYTF. In nucleotides, the CDR3 is TGCGCCAGCAGCCAAGGTCAAATTGGGACAGAATATGGCTACACCTTC.

This chain links TRBV18 with TRBJ2-7; 8 bases match TRBD1. The CDR3 is 14 residues long. Trimming took 3 bases from V and 0 from J; bases not matched to a gene: 1. Germline V gene sequence: CDR1 KGHSH, CDR2 LQKENI. The CDR3, as DNA: TGTGCCAGCTCACCGGACAGGGCCTCCTACGAGCAGTACTTC. It specifies CASSPDRASYEQYF.